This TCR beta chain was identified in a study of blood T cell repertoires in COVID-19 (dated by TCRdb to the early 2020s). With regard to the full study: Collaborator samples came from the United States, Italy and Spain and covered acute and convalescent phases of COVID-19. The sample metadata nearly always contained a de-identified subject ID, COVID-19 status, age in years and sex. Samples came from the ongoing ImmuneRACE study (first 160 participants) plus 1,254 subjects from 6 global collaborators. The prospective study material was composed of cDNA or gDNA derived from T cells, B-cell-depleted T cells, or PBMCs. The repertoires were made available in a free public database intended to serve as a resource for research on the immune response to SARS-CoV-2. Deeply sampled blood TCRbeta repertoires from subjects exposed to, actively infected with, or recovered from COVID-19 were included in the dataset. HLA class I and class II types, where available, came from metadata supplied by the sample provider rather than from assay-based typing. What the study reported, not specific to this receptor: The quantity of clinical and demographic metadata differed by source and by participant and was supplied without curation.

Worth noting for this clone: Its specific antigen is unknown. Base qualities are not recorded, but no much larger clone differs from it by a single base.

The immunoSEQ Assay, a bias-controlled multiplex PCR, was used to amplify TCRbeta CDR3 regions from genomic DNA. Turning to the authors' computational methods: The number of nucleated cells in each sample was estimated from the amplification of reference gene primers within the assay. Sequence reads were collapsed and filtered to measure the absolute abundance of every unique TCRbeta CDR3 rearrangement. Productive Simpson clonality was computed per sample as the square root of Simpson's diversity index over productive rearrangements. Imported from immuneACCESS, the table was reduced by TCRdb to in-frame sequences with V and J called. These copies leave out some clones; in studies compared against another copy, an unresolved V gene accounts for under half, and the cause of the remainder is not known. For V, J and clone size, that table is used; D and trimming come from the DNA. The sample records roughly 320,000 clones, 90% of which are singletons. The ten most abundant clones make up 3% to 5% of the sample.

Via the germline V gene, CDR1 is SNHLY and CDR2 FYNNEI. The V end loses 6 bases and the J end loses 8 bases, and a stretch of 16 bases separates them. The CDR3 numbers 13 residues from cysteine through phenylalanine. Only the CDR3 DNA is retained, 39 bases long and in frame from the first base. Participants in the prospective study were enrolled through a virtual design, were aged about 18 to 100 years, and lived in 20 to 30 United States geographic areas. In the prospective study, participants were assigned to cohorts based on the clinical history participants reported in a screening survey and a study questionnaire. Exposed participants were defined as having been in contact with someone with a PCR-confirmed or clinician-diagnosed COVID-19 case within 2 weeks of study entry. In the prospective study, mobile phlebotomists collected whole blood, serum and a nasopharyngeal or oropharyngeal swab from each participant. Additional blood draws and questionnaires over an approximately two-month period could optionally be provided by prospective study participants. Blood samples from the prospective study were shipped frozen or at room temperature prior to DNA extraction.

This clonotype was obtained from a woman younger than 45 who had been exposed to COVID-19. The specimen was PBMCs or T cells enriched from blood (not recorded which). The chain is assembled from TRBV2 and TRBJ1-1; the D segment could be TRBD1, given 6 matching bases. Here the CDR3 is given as CASSPQGGWEAFF. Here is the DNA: TGTGCCAGCAGCCCACAGGGCGGGTGGGAAGCTTTCTTT.